This T cell receptor (beta chain) was profiled in a study of identical twins' blood T cells. Trimming removed 0 bases from V and 6 bases from J, with 11 bases in between. The germline V gene has CDR1 DFQATT and CDR2 SNEGSKA (reference sequence). This CDR3 region has 13 residues. TCRdb used MiXCR to reprocess the 5' RACE reads, holding one entry per CDR3 protein. The data contain roughly 380,000 distinct CDR3 sequences, 28% of them seen just once; the ten biggest clones take up 6.1%. Specimen: PBMCs. This sequence was found in a woman between 18 and 50 years old in good health. This chain connects TRBV20-1 to TRBJ1-1; a weak D match, TRBD1 (5 bases). Here the CDR3 reads CSAREGTLAEAFF. CDR3 in DNA: TGCAGTGCTAGAGAGGGGACCCTCGCTGAAGCTTTCTTT.